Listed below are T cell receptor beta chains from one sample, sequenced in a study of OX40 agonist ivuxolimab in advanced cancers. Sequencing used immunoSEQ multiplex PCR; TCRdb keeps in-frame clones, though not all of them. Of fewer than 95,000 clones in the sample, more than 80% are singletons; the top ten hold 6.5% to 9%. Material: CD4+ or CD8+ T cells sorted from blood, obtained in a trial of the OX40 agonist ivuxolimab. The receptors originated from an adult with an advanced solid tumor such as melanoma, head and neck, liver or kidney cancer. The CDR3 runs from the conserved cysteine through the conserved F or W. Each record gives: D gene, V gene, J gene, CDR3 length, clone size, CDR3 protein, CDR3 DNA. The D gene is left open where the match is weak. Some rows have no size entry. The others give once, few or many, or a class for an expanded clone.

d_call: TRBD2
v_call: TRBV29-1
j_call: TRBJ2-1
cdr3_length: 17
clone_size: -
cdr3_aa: CSGGPSGRASSYNEQFF
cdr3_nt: TGCAGCGGGGGGCCTAGCGGGAGGGCAAGCTCCTACAATGAGCAGTTCTTC

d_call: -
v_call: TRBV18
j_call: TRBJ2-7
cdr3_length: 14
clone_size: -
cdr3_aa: CASSPPLRTYEQYF
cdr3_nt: TGTGCCAGCTCACCACCGCTTAGAACCTACGAGCAGTACTTC

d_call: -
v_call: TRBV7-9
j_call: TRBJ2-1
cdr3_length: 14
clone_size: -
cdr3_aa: CASSFGGSYNEQFF
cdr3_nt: TGTGCCAGCAGCTTTGGGGGGTCCTACAATGAGCAGTTCTTC

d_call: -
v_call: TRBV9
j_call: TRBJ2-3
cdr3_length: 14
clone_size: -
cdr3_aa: CASSFDRWLDTQYF
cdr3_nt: TGTGCCAGCAGCTTCGACCGGTGGCTAGATACGCAGTATTTT

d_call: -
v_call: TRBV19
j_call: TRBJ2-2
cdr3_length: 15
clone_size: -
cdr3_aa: CATVPQGPNTGELFF
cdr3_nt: TGTGCCACTGTTCCCCAGGGTCCGAACACCGGGGAGCTGTTTTTT

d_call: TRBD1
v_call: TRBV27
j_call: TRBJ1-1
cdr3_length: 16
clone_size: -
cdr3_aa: CASSLIGQGGSTEAFF
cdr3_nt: TGTGCCAGCAGTTTAATTGGACAGGGAGGATCCACTGAAGCTTTCTTT

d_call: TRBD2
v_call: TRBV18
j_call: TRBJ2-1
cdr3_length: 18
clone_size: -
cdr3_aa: CASSQRLAGGEDYNEQFF
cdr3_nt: TGTGCCAGCTCGCAAAGGCTAGCGGGAGGCGAAGACTACAATGAGCAGTTCTTC

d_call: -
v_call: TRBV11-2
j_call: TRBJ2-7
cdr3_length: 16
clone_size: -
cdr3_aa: CASSLSPGLTRYEQYF
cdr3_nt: TGTGCCAGCAGCTTATCACCCGGGCTCACGCGCTACGAGCAGTACTTC

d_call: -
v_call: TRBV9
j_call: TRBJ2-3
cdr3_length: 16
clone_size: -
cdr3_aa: CASSVELRDWADTQYF
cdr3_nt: TGTGCCAGCAGCGTCGAGTTGCGGGATTGGGCAGATACGCAGTATTTT

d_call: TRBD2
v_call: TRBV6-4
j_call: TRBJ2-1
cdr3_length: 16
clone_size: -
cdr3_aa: CASSDRAAGGPREQFF
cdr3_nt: TGTGCCAGCAGTGATAGAGCGGCGGGAGGGCCTAGGGAGCAGTTCTTC

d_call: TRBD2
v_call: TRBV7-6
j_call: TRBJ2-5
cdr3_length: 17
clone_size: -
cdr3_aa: CASSLGRTSGSWETQYF
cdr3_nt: TGTGCCAGCAGCTTAGGGAGGACTAGCGGGAGTTGGGAGACCCAGTACTTC

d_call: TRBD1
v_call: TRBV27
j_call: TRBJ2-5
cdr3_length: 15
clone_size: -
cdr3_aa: CASSLRRQGGETQYF
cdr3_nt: TGTGCCAGCAGTTTACGAAGACAGGGTGGAGAGACCCAGTACTTC

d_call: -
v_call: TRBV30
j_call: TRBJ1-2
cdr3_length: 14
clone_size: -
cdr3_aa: CAWSVEGLRYGYTF
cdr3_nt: TGTGCCTGGAGTGTCGAGGGACTCCGCTATGGCTACACCTTC

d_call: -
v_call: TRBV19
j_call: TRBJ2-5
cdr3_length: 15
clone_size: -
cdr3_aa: CASSRGSGGGETQYF
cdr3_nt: TGTGCCAGTAGTCGGGGGTCCGGGGGTGGAGAGACCCAGTACTTC

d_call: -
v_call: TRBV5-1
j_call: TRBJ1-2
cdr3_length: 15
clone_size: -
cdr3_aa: CASSSRGVANYGYTF
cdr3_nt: TGTGCCAGCAGCTCCCGGGGAGTAGCTAACTATGGCTACACCTTC

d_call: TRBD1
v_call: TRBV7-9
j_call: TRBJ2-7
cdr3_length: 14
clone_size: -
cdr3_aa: CASSSPGQIYEQYF
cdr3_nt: TGTGCCAGCAGCTCCCCGGGACAGATTTACGAGCAGTACTTC

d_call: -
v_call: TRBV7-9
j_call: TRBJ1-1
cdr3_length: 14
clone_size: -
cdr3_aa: CASSSPGGNTEAFF
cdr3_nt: TGTGCCAGCAGCTCCCCAGGTGGGAACACTGAAGCTTTCTTT

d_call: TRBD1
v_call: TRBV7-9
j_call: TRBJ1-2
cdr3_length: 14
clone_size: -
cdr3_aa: CASSSPGQGARYTF
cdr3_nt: TGTGCCAGCAGCTCTCCGGGACAGGGGGCGAGGTACACCTTC

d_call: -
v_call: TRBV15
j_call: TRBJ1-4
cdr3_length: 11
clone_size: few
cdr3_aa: CATSRGGELFF
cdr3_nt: TGTGCCACCAGCAGAGGGGGGGAACTGTTTTTT

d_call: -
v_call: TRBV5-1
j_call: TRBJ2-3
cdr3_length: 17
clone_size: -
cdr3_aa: CASSPLLLAYNTDTQYF
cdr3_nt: TGCGCCAGCAGCCCCCTTCTACTTGCGTATAACACAGATACGCAGTATTTT

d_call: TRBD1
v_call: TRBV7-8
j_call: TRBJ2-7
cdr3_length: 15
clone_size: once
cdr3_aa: CASSFRDRATYEQYF
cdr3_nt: TGTGCCAGCAGCTTTCGGGACAGGGCCACCTACGAGCAGTACTTC

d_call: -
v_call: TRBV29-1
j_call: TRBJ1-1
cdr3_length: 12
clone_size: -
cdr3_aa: CSVKTLPAEAFF
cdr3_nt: TGCAGCGTTAAGACCCTGCCCGCTGAAGCTTTCTTT

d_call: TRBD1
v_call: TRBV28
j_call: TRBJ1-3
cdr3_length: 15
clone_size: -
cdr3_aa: CASSFLGQGDNTIYF
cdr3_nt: TGTGCCAGCAGTTTTCTGGGACAGGGGGACAACACCATATATTTT